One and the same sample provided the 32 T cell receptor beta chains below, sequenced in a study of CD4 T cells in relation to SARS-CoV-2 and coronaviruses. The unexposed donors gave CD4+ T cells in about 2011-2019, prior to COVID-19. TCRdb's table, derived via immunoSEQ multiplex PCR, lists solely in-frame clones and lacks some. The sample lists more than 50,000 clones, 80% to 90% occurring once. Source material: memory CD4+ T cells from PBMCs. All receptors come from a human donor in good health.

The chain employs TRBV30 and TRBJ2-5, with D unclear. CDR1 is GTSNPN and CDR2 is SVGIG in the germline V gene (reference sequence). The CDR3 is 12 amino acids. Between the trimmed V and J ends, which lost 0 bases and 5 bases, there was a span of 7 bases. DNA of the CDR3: TGTGCCTGGAGTGTGATAGAGGAGACCCAGTACTTC. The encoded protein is CAWSVIEETQYF. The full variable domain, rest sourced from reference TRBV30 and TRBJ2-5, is SQTIHQWPATLVQPVGSPLSLECTVEGTSNPNLYWYRQAAGRGLQLLFYSVGIGQISSEVPQNLSASRPQDRQFILSSKKLLLSDSGFYLCAWSVIEETQYFGPGTRLLVL.

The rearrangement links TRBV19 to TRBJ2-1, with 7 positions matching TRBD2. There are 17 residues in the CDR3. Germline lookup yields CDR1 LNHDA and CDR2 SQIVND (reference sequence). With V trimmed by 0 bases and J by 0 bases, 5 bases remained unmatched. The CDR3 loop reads CASSIEPLAASYNEQFF. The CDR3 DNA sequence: TGTGCCAGTAGTATAGAACCTCTAGCGGCCTCCTACAATGAGCAGTTCTTC.

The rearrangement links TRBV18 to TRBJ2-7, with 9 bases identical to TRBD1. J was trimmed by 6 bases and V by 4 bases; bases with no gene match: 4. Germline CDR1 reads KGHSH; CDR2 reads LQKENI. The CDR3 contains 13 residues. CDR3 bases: TGTGCCAGCTCACAGGGACAGGGTCGCGAGCAGTACTTC. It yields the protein CASSQGQGREQYF.

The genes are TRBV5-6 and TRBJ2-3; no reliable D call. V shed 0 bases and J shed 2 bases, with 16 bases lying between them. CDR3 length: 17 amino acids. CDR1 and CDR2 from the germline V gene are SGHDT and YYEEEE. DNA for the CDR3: TGTGCCAGCAGCTTGGACCTAACACGGACGAACACAGATACGCAGTATTTT. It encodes CASSLDLTRTNTDTQYF. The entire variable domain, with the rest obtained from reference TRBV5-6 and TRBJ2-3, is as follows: DAGVTQSPTHLIKTRGQQVTLRCSPKSGHDTVSWYQQALGQGPQFIFQYYEEEERQRGNFPDRFSGHQFPNYSSELNVNALLLGDSALYLCASSLDLTRTNTDTQYFGPGTRLTVL.

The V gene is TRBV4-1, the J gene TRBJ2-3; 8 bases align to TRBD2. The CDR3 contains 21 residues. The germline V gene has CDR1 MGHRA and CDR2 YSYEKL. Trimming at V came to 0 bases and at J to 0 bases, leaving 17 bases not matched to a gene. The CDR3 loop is CASSQEYLPGSGVISTDTQYF. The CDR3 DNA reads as TGCGCCAGCAGCCAAGAATACTTGCCCGGTAGCGGGGTAATTAGCACAGATACGCAGTATTTT.

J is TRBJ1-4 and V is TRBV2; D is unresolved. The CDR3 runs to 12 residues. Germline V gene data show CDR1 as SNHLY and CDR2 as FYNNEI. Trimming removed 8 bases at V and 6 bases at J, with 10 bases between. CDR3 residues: CASEGGYEKLFF. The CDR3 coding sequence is TGTGCCAGCGAGGGCGGATATGAAAAACTGTTTTTT. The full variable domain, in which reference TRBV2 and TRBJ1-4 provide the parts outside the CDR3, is EPEVTQTPSHQVTQMGQEVILRCVPISNHLYFYWYRQILGQKVEFLVSFYNNEISEKSEIFDDQFSVERPDGSNFTLKIRSTKLEDSAMYFCASEGGYEKLFFGSGTQLSVL.

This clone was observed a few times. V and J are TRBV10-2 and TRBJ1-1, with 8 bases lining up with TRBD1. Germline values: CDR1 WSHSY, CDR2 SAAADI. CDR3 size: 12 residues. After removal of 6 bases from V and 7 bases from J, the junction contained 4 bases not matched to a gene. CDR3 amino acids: CASRSGGDEAFF. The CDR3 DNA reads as TGCGCCAGCAGGTCAGGGGGCGATGAAGCTTTCTTT.

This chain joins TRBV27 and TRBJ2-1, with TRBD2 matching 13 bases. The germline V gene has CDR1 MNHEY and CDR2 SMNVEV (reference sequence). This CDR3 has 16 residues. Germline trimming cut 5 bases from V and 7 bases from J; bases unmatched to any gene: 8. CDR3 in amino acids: CASSPGTSGVGNEQFF. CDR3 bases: TGTGCCAGCAGTCCCGGGACTAGCGGGGTGGGAAATGAGCAGTTCTTC.

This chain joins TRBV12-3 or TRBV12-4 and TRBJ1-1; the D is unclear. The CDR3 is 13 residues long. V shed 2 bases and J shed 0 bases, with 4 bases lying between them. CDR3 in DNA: TGTGCCAGCAGTTTACGGATGAACACTGAAGCTTTCTTT. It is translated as CASSLRMNTEAFF.

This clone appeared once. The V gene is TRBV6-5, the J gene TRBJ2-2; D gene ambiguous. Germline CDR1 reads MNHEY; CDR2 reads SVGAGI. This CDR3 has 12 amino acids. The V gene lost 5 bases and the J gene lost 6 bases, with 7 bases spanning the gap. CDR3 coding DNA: TGTGCCAGCAGTCAGACTCCCGGGGAGCTGTTTTTT. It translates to CASSQTPGELFF.

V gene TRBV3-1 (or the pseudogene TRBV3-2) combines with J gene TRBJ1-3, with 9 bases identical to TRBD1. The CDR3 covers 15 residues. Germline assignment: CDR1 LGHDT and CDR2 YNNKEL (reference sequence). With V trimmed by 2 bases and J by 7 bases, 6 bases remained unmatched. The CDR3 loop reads CASSQLTGGQNTIYF. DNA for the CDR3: TGTGCCAGCAGCCAACTGACAGGGGGACAGAACACCATATATTTT.

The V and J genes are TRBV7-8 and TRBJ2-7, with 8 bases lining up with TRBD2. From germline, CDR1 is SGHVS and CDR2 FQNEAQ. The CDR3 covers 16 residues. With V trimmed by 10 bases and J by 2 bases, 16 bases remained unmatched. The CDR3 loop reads CATQPPRREGPYEQYF. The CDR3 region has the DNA TGTGCCACCCAGCCACCCCGCCGGGAGGGGCCCTACGAGCAGTACTTC. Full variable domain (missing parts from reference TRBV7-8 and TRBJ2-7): GAGVSQSPRYKVAKRGQDVALRCDPISGHVSLFWYQQALGQGPEFLTYFQNEAQLDKSGLPSDRFFAERPEGSVSTLKIQRTQQEDSAVYLCATQPPRREGPYEQYFGPGTRLTVT.

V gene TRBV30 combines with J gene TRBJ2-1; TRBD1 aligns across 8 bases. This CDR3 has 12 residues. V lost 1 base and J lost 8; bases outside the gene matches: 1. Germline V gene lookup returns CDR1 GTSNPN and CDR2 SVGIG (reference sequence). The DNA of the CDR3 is TGTGCCTGGAGTGACAGGGGGGATGAGCAGTTCTTC. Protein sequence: CAWSDRGDEQFF. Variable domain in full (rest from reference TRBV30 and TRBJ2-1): SQTIHQWPATLVQPVGSPLSLECTVEGTSNPNLYWYRQAAGRGLQLLFYSVGIGQISSEVPQNLSASRPQDRQFILSSKKLLLSDSGFYLCAWSDRGDEQFFGPGTRLTVL.

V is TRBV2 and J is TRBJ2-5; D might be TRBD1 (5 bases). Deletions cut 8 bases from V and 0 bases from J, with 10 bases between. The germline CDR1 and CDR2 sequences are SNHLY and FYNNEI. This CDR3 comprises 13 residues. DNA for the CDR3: TGTGCCAGCCGTGGACACCACCAAGAGACCCAGTACTTC. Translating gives CASRGHHQETQYF.

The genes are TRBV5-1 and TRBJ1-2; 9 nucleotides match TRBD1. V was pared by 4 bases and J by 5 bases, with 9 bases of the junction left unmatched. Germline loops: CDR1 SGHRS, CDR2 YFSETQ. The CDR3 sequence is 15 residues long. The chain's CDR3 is CASSPLTGTGYGYTF. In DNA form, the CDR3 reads TGCGCCAGCAGCCCCTTGACCGGGACAGGGTATGGCTACACCTTC.

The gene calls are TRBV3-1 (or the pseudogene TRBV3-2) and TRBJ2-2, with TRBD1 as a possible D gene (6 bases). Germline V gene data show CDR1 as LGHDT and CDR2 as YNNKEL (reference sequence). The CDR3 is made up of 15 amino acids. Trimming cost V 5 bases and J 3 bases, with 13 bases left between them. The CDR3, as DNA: TGTGCCAGCAGCGGATTCTGGGGGCACACCGGGGAGCTGTTTTTT. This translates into CASSGFWGHTGELFF.

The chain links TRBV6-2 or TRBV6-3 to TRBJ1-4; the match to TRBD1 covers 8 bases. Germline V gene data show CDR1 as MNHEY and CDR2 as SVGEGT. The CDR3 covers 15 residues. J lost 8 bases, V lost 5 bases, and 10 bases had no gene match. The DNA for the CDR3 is TGTGCCAGCAGTATTACCGGGACAGGCTCCGAAAAACTGTTTTTT. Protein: CASSITGTGSEKLFF.

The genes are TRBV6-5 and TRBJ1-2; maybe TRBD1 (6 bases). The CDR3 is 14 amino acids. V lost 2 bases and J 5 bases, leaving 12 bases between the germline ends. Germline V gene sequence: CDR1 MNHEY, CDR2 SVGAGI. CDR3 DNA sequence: TGTGCCAGCAGTTACAAGGCGACAGGTTATGGCTACACCTTC. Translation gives CASSYKATGYGYTF.

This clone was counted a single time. The CDR3 region is CASSLWGTSGMGTDTQYF. For the CDR3, the DNA is TGTGCCAGCAGTTTATGGGGCACTAGCGGGATGGGCACAGATACGCAGTATTTT. V and J are TRBV28 and TRBJ2-3; 10 nucleotides agree with TRBD2. This CDR3 region has 18 residues. V dropped 0 bases and J dropped 1; count of bases not matched to a gene: 7. CDR1 and CDR2 from the germline V gene are MDHEN and SYDVKM.

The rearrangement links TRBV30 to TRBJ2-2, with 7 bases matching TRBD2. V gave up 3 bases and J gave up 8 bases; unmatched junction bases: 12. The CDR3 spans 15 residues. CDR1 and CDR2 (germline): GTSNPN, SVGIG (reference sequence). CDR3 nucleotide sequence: TGTGCCTGGAGATCCGGGGGAGGGCTTAGGGGGGAGCTGTTTTTT. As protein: CAWRSGGGLRGELFF. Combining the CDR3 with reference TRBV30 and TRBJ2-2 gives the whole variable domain SQTIHQWPATLVQPVGSPLSLECTVEGTSNPNLYWYRQAAGRGLQLLFYSVGIGQISSEVPQNLSASRPQDRQFILSSKKLLLSDSGFYLCAWRSGGGLRGELFFGEGSRLTVL.

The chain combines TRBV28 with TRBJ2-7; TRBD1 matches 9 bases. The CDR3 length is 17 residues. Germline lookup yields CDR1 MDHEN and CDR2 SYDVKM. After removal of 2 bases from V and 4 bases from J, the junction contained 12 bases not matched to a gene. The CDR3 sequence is CASSLAGRTGGGYEQYF. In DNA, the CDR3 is TGTGCCAGCAGTTTAGCGGGAAGAACAGGGGGCGGATACGAGCAGTACTTC.

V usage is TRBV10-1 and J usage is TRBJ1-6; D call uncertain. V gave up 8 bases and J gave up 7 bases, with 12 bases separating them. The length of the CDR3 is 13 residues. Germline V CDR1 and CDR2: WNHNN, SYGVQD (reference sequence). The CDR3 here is CASAAEVNSPLHF. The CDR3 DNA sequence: TGCGCCAGCGCCGCCGAAGTCAATTCACCCCTCCACTTT.

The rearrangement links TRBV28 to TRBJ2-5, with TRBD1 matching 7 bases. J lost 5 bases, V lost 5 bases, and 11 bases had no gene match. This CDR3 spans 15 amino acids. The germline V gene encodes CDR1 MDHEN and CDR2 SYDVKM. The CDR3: CASSRNRGGVETQYF. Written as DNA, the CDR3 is TGTGCCAGCAGTCGAAACAGGGGTGGGGTGGAGACCCAGTACTTC.

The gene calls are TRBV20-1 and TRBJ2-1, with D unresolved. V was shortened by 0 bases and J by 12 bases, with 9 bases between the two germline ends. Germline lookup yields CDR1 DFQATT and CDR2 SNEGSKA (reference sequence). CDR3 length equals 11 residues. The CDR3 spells CSARDSHAQFF. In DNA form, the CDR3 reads TGCAGTGCTAGAGATTCCCACGCGCAGTTCTTC.

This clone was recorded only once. CDR3 DNA sequence: TGTGCCAGCAGCTTAGAGATTAGCGGGAGATACAATGAGCAGTTCTTC. It yields the protein CASSLEISGRYNEQFF. V is TRBV11-1 and J is TRBJ2-1; 9 bases line up with TRBD2. The length of the CDR3 is 16 residues. J was trimmed by 4 bases and V by 1 base; bases with no gene match: 5. In germline, CDR1 is SGHAT, CDR2 FQDESV (reference sequence).

The CDR3 coding sequence is TGTGCCAGCTCGCAGGGTAGCACAGATACGCAGTATTTT. It translates to CASSQGSTDTQYF. The genes are TRBV18 and TRBJ2-3; weak D call: TRBD1 (5 bases). This CDR3 has 13 residues. V lost 6 bases to trimming and J lost 0 bases, with 7 bases between them. The germline V gene has CDR1 KGHSH and CDR2 LQKENI.

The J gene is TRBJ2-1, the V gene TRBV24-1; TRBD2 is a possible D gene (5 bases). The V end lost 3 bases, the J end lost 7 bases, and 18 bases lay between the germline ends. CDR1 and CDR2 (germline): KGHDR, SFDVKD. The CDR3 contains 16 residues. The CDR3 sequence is CATSDVTTLGQNEQFF. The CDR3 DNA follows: TGTGCCACCAGTGATGTGACTACTCTCGGCCAAAATGAGCAGTTCTTC.

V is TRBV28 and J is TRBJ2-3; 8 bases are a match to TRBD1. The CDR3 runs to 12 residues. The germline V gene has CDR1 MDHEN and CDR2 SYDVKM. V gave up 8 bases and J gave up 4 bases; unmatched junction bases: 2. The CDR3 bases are TGTGCCAGCCAGGGGGCCTCAGATACGCAGTATTTT. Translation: CASQGASDTQYF. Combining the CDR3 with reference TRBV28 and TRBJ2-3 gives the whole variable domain DVKVTQSSRYLVKRTGEKVFLECVQDMDHENMFWYRQDPGLGLRLIYFSYDVKMKEKGDIPEGYSVSREKKERFSLILESASTNQTSMYLCASQGASDTQYFGPGTRLTVL.

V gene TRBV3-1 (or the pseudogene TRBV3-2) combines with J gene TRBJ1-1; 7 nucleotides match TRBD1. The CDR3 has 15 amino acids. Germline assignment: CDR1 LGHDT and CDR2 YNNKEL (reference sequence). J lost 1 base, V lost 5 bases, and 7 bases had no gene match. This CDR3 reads CASSTPTGRNTEAFF. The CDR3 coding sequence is TGTGCCAGCAGCACCCCGACAGGGCGGAACACTGAAGCTTTCTTT.

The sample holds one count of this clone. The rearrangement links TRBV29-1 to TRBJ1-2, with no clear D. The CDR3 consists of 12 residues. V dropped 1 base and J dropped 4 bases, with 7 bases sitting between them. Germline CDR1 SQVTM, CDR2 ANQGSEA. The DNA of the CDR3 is TGCAGCGTTGAAGTCCAGAGCTATGGCTACACCTTC. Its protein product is CSVEVQSYGYTF.

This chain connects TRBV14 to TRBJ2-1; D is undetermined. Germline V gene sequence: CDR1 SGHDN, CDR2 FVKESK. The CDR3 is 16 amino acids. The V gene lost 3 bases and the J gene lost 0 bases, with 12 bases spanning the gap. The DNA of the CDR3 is TGTGCCAGCAGCCATGGCATCGCAGGCTCCTACAATGAGCAGTTCTTC. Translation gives CASSHGIAGSYNEQFF.

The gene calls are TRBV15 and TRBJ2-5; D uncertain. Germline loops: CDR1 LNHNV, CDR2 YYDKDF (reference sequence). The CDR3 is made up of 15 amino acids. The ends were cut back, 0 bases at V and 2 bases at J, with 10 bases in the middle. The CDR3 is CATSRDLVRQETQYF. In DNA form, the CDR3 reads TGTGCCACCAGCAGAGATCTGGTCAGACAAGAGACCCAGTACTTC. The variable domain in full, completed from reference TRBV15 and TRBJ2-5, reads DAMVIQNPRYQVTQFGKPVTLSCSQTLNHNVMYWYQQKSSQAPKLLFHYYDKDFNNEADTPDNFQSRRPNTSFCFLDIRSPGLGDTAMYLCATSRDLVRQETQYFGPGTRLLVL.